What follows are 21 T cell receptor beta chains derived from one specimen sequenced in a study of T cell clonality in common variable immunodeficiency. Whole-study findings and limits: Reportedly, TCR beta sequences from common variable immunodeficiency showed fewer deletions and N-nucleotide insertions.

TCRdb keeps only in-frame clones here, not all; method: immunoSEQ multiplex PCR. This sample carries about 28,000 clones, none of them present only once. These TCRs are of unknown antigen specificity. Source material: peripheral blood mononuclear cells. These receptors originate from a human donor with common variable immunodeficiency.

This clone is medium-sized in the sample. The CDR3 end is not reached by the read, which stops 3 residues before it; the germline J gene fills it in. The V gene is TRBV20-1, the J gene TRBJ1-2, with TRBD1 matching over 7 bases. The CDR3 totals 14 residues. CDR1 is DFQATT and CDR2 is SNEGSKA in the germline V gene (reference sequence). J lost 2 bases, V lost 0 bases, and 3 bases had no gene match. The CDR3 protein is CSARDRGANYGYTF. The covered CDR3 bases are TGCAGTGCTAGAGACAGGGGGGCAAACTATGGC.

This clone was counted a few times. The CDR3 end lies 3 residues beyond the end of the read and is filled in from the germline J gene. The chain is built from TRBV2 and TRBJ1-1; D gene uncertain. Trimming removed 7 bases from V and 0 bases from J, with 18 bases in between. The CDR3 extends over 16 amino acids. The germline V gene encodes CDR1 SNHLY and CDR2 FYNNEI. The CDR3 sequence is CASIGPPATMNTEAFF. The sequenced CDR3 bases are TGTGCCAGCATCGGTCCTCCGGCCACTATGAACACTGAA.

By sample share, this clone is large. The sequenced fragment ends 3 residues before the CDR3 boundary, so the rest is inferred from the germline J gene. The genes are TRBV5-6 and TRBJ2-3, with D tentatively TRBD1 (6 bases). CDR3 size: 15 residues. CDR1 is SGHDT, CDR2 YYEEEE, per germline. With 3 bases removed from V and 4 bases from J, the gap between germline ends came to 15 bases. The DNA read from the CDR3 is TGTGCCAGCAGCTATACACAGGGTACCTCAGATACG. It codes for CASSYTQGTSDT. The whole CDR3 sequence is CASSYTQGTSDTQYF.

This clone was recorded many times. From the germline J gene comes the end of the CDR3, since the read stops 3 residues before it. This chain connects TRBV7-2 to TRBJ2-3; no firm D call. The CDR3 totals 13 residues. Germline V CDR1 and CDR2: SGHTA, FQGNSA. V shed 5 bases and J shed 4 bases, with 10 bases lying between them. The CDR3 region is CASSILWADTQYF. The part of the CDR3 DNA that was read is TGTGCCAGCAGCATACTATGGGCAGATACG.

Remarks on this clone: The CDR3 is cut off 3 residues early in the read; its end comes from the germline J gene. The chain has TRBV7-6 and TRBJ1-6; 9 bases are a match to TRBD1. Trimming at V came to 4 bases and at J to 7 bases, leaving 2 bases not matched to a gene. The CDR3 covers 14 residues. Germline-derived CDR1 and CDR2 are SGHVS and FNYEAQ. CDR3 DNA (partial): TGTGCCAGCAGCTCGGGACAGGGCAATTCACCC. Translating it yields CASSSGQGNSP. The complete CDR3 protein is CASSSGQGNSPLHF.

This clone came up many times. Sequencing ends 3 residues short of the CDR3 end; the germline J gene provides the rest. The chain links TRBV19 to TRBJ2-3; D gene uncertain. The CDR3 totals 9 residues. Deletions cut 9 bases from V and 6 bases from J, with 4 bases between. The germline CDR1 and CDR2 sequences are LNHDA and SQIVND (reference sequence). CDR3 protein: CARRDTQYF. The DNA read from the CDR3 is TGTGCCAGGAGGGATACG.

This clone was counted between two and nine times. The sequence runs out 3 residues before the end of the CDR3; the remainder is reconstructed from the germline J gene. The rearrangement uses TRBV2 and TRBJ2-2, with D tentatively TRBD1 (6 bases). The V gene lost 4 bases and the J gene lost 4 bases, with 10 bases spanning the gap. The length of the CDR3 is 14 residues. Germline V CDR1 and CDR2: SNHLY, FYNNEI. CDR3 amino acids: CASSVQDSTGELFF. The CDR3 DNA, read in part, is TGTGCCAGCAGTGTCCAGGACAGCACCGGGGAG. Combining the CDR3 with reference TRBV2 and TRBJ2-2 gives the whole variable domain EPEVTQTPSHQVTQMGQEVILRCVPISNHLYFYWYRQILGQKVEFLVSFYNNEISEKSEIFDDQFSVERPDGSNFTLKIRSTKLEDSAMYFCASSVQDSTGELFFGEGSRLTVL.

This clone has a handful of counts. The read is 3 residues too short to cover the CDR3 end, so that end is filled in from the germline J gene. This chain joins TRBV19 and TRBJ1-1; D is uncertain. V was trimmed by 5 bases and J by 1 base, leaving 14 bases between them. Per germline, CDR1 LNHDA and CDR2 SQIVND (reference sequence). This CDR3 has 15 residues. This CDR3 is CASSGTALGNTEAFF. The part of the CDR3 DNA that was read is TGTGCCAGTAGTGGCACAGCCCTCGGGAACACTGAA. Together with reference TRBV19 and TRBJ1-1, the CDR3 gives the full variable domain: DGGITQSPKYLFRKEGQNVTLSCEQNLNHDAMYWYRQDPGQGLRLIYYSQIVNDFQKGDIAEGYSVSREKKESFPLTVTSAQKNPTAFYLCASSGTALGNTEAFFGQGTRLTVV.

This clone was recorded many times. The read finishes 3 residues shy of the CDR3 end, and the germline J gene is used to complete it. The chain has TRBV20-1 and TRBJ2-3; 7 bases are shared with TRBD1. Germline V lookup: CDR1 DFQATT, CDR2 SNEGSKA (reference sequence). J gave up 7 bases and V 5 bases, and 9 bases lay outside the gene matches. The CDR3 spans 13 residues. The CDR3 bases that were read are TGCAGTGCTCGGGACAGCAACAGAAATACG. Protein: CSARDSNRNT. The full CDR3 sequence reads CSARDSNRNTQYF.

On this clone: Read coverage stops 3 residues before the CDR3 terminus; the germline J gene supplies the remainder. This chain connects TRBV10-2 to TRBJ1-4; tentative D call: TRBD1 (5 bases). CDR3 length: 12 amino acids. Trimming took 8 bases from V and 4 from J, leaving 8 bases between them. The germline V gene has CDR1 WSHSY and CDR2 SAAADI. CDR3 bases read: TGCGCCAGCCTAGGGGATAATGAAAAA. Protein product: CASLGDNEK. The complete CDR3 sequence is CASLGDNEKLFF.

This clone was found a few times. The junction departs from germline at one end; a sequencing error may be responsible. The read halts 3 residues ahead of the CDR3 end, with the missing end drawn from the germline J gene. This chain connects TRBV19 to TRBJ1-2, with 9 bases that match TRBD1. CDR1 and CDR2 from the germline V gene are LNHDA and SQIVND (reference sequence). The length of the CDR3 is 18 residues. The CDR3 loop is CASCIEATGGSPNYGYTF. The sequenced CDR3 bases are TGTGCCAGTTGTATAGAAGCGACAGGGGGATCGCCTAACTATGGC. The whole variable domain, remainder taken from reference TRBV19 and TRBJ1-2, is DGGITQSPKYLFRKEGQNVTLSCEQNLNHDAMYWYRQDPGQGLRLIYYSQIVNDFQKGDIAEGYSVSREKKESFPLTVTSAQKNPTAFYLCASCIEATGGSPNYGYTFGSGTRLTVV.

A word on this clone: The read terminates 3 residues ahead of where the CDR3 ends, so the germline J gene completes it. The rearrangement uses TRBV30 and TRBJ1-4; D remains ambiguous. Trimming stripped 4 bases from V and 8 bases from J, with 17 bases between. The length of the CDR3 is 14 residues. Germline V CDR1 and CDR2: GTSNPN, SVGIG (reference sequence). CDR3 bases read: TGTGCCTGGAAGCAGAAGGGTATAGTCGAAAAA. This gives the protein CAWKQKGIVEK. In full, the CDR3 is CAWKQKGIVEKLFF.

A word on this clone: The read ends 3 residues before the CDR3 terminus; that terminus is restored from the germline J gene. The gene calls are TRBV7-6 and TRBJ1-1; 8 bases fit TRBD1. The J segment lost 1 base and the V segment lost 5 bases, leaving 9 bases of the junction unmatched. This CDR3 has 16 residues. Looked up from germline, CDR1 is SGHVS and CDR2 is FNYEAQ. The sequenced part of the CDR3 DNA is TGTGCCAGCAGCCCTACCCGGACAGGGCGGAACACTGAA. Translating gives CASSPTRTGRNTE. The whole CDR3 sequence reads CASSPTRTGRNTEAFF.

This clone was picked up many times. Sequencing ends 3 residues short of the CDR3 end; the germline J gene provides the rest. J is TRBJ1-2 and V is TRBV20-1; a possible D gene is TRBD1 (5 bases). The CDR3 length is 14 residues. Germline loops: CDR1 DFQATT, CDR2 SNEGSKA (reference sequence). V gave up 6 bases and J gave up 0 bases, with 14 bases separating them. CDR3 region: CSASSDTANYGYTF. Partial CDR3 DNA: TGCAGTGCCTCATCGGACACAGCTAACTATGGC.

Many counts were recorded for this clone. The read ends 3 residues before the CDR3 terminus; that terminus is restored from the germline J gene. This chain links TRBV12-5 with TRBJ1-1; a weak D match, TRBD1 (5 bases). This CDR3 has 14 residues. Per the germline V gene, CDR1 is LGHNT and CDR2 is FRNRAP. The CDR3: CASGPGTGRGGAFF. The sequenced CDR3 bases are TGTGCTAGTGGTCCTGGGACTGGGCGGGGTGGG.

This clone was observed many times. The missing CDR3 end, 3 residues past where the read stops, is filled in from the germline J gene. The J gene is TRBJ2-4, the V gene TRBV20-1, with 9 bases lining up with TRBD1. The CDR3 has 14 residues. Germline CDR1 and CDR2: DFQATT and SNEGSKA (reference sequence). Trimming cost V 6 bases and J 7 bases; bases outside gene matches: 10. The CDR3 is CSALRDRALNIQYF. The sequenced CDR3 bases are TGCAGTGCCCTCCGGGACAGGGCTTTGAACATT.

About this clone: Read data end 3 residues before the CDR3 end; the end is taken from the germline J gene. The V call is TRBV18, the J call TRBJ1-5; 9 bases are a match to TRBD1. The CDR3 sequence is 17 residues long. The J segment lost 5 bases and the V segment lost 3 bases, leaving 11 bases of the junction unmatched. Germline V gives CDR1 KGHSH, CDR2 LQKENI. This CDR3 is CASSPPRQGGIDQPQHF. The CDR3 DNA, read in part, is TGTGCCAGCTCACCCCCCCGACAGGGGGGCATCGATCAGCCC. The full variable domain, completed using reference TRBV18 and TRBJ1-5, is NAGVMQNPRHLVRRRGQEARLRCSPMKGHSHVYWYRQLPEEGLKFMVYLQKENIIDESGMPKERFSAEFPKEGPSILRIQQVVRGDSAAYFCASSPPRQGGIDQPQHFGDGTRLSIL.

This clone showed up many times. The read terminates 3 residues before the CDR3 end, so the remaining end is supplied by the germline J gene. This sequence joins TRBV19 and TRBJ2-7; TRBD2 matches 13 bases. Germline CDR1 and CDR2: LNHDA and SQIVND (reference sequence). After removal of 4 bases from V and 2 bases from J, the junction contained 2 bases not matched to a gene. The CDR3 totals 15 residues. CDR3 sequence reads: CASSKTSGGTYEQYF. The sequenced CDR3 bases are TGTGCCAGTAGTAAGACTAGCGGGGGGACCTACGAG.

This clone was counted ten times or more. The CDR3 extends 3 residues past the end of the read, so its final part is completed from the germline J gene. The chain has TRBV7-9 and TRBJ1-1; tentatively, D is TRBD1 (6 bases). V lost 6 bases to trimming and J lost 4 bases, with 12 bases between them. Germline V lookup: CDR1 SEHNR, CDR2 FQNEAQ (reference sequence). This CDR3 is built from 13 residues. CDR3: CASSLGAGTEAFF. Partial CDR3 DNA: TGTGCCAGCAGTTTGGGGGCTGGCACTGAA.

With respect to this clone: A junction end diverges from the germline sequence, so it may reflect a read error. The read terminates 3 residues before the CDR3 end, so the remaining end is supplied by the germline J gene. The chain carries TRBV7-7 and TRBJ2-5; the D gene is possibly TRBD1 (5 bases). From germline, CDR1 is SSHAT and CDR2 FNYEAQ (reference sequence). The CDR3 totals 14 residues. The CDR3 DNA, read in part, is TGTGCTAGCAGCTTAGAGTTCAGGGAAGAGACC. Translating it yields CASSLEFREET. The entire CDR3 sequence reads CASSLEFREETQYF.

In its sample, this clone is medium-sized. The missing CDR3 end, 3 residues past where the read stops, is filled in from the germline J gene. V usage is TRBV2 and J usage is TRBJ2-5; D is unresolved. The CDR3 length is 11 residues. The ends were cut back, 2 bases at V and 5 bases at J, with 3 bases in the middle. Germline CDR1 is SNHLY and CDR2 is FYNNEI. Partial CDR3 DNA: TGTGCCAGCAGTGAACGTGAGACC. Its protein is CASSERET. The full CDR3 is CASSERETQYF.